A selection of T cell receptor beta chains follows, all from one sample in a study of blood T cell repertoires in COVID-19. Profiling relied on immunoSEQ multiplex PCR, and the TCRdb table lists in-frame clones only, not all of them. The repertoire consists of 110,000 or so clones, with less than 85% occurring once and the leading ten covering around an eighth. What was sequenced was peripheral blood. The receptor set was obtained from a human donor in a cohort sampled during active COVID-19. The CDR3 runs from the conserved cysteine through the conserved F or W. Fields, in order: V gene, CDR3 length, J gene, D gene, clone size, CDR3 DNA, CDR3 protein. D genes are given only for firm matches. Some rows have no size entry. The others give once, few or many, or a class for an expanded clone.

v_call: TRBV28
cdr3_length: 18
j_call: TRBJ1-3
d_call: TRBD1
clone_size: NA
cdr3_nt: TGTGCCAGCAGTTTCCCTCGTGGACAGGGGGCTGGTGGAAACACCATATATTTT
cdr3_aa: CASSFPRGQGAGGNTIYF

v_call: TRBV5-4
cdr3_length: 15
j_call: TRBJ2-2
d_call: TRBD2
clone_size: NA
cdr3_nt: TGTGCCAGCAGCTTCGGAGCGGGGGGTACCGGGGAGCTGTTTTTT
cdr3_aa: CASSFGAGGTGELFF

v_call: TRBV6-2/TRBV6-3
cdr3_length: 13
j_call: TRBJ1-2
d_call: NA
clone_size: NA
cdr3_nt: TGTGCCAGCAGTTACCGGCAGGGGTTTGGCTACACCTTC
cdr3_aa: CASSYRQGFGYTF

v_call: TRBV11-2
cdr3_length: 13
j_call: TRBJ1-1
d_call: TRBD1
clone_size: NA
cdr3_nt: TGTGCCAGCAGCTTGGATGGGACAGTCGAAGCTTTCTTT
cdr3_aa: CASSLDGTVEAFF

v_call: TRBV18
cdr3_length: 13
j_call: TRBJ1-2
d_call: NA
clone_size: NA
cdr3_nt: TGTGCCAGCTCACCGGGCGAGAACTATGGCTACACCTTC
cdr3_aa: CASSPGENYGYTF

v_call: TRBV4-2
cdr3_length: 12
j_call: TRBJ1-1
d_call: NA
clone_size: NA
cdr3_nt: TGTGCCAGCAGCGAACAGTACACTGAAGCTTTCTTT
cdr3_aa: CASSEQYTEAFF

v_call: TRBV30
cdr3_length: 15
j_call: TRBJ2-1
d_call: NA
clone_size: once
cdr3_nt: TGTGCCTGGAGTGGGTCACTTGGCTCCTACAATGAGCAGTTCTTC
cdr3_aa: CAWSGSLGSYNEQFF

v_call: TRBV6-2/TRBV6-3
cdr3_length: 14
j_call: TRBJ1-1
d_call: NA
clone_size: NA
cdr3_nt: TGTGCCAGCAGTTACTCTCGGCAGGGGACTGAAGCTTTCTTT
cdr3_aa: CASSYSRQGTEAFF

v_call: TRBV5-1
cdr3_length: 13
j_call: TRBJ2-7
d_call: NA
clone_size: NA
cdr3_nt: TGCGCCAGCAGGGAGGGGATCACCTACGAGCAGTACTTC
cdr3_aa: CASREGITYEQYF

v_call: TRBV19
cdr3_length: 17
j_call: TRBJ2-4
d_call: NA
clone_size: NA
cdr3_nt: TGTGCCAGTAGTCCCGGCGGAGCGGTTTTAGCCAAAAACATTCAGTACTTC
cdr3_aa: CASSPGGAVLAKNIQYF

v_call: TRBV14
cdr3_length: 20
j_call: TRBJ2-6
d_call: TRBD1
clone_size: NA
cdr3_nt: TGTGCCAGCAGCCAGACCTGGTACGGGACAGGGGGCTCTGGGGCCAACGTCCTGACTTTC
cdr3_aa: CASSQTWYGTGGSGANVLTF

v_call: TRBV7-3
cdr3_length: 17
j_call: TRBJ2-4
d_call: NA
clone_size: NA
cdr3_nt: TGTGCCAGCAGCTTAAAAATCGTACAGGAACACTATACCATTCAGTACTTC
cdr3_aa: CASSLKIVQEHYTIQYF

v_call: TRBV20-1
cdr3_length: 15
j_call: TRBJ1-2
d_call: TRBD1
clone_size: NA
cdr3_nt: TGCAGTGCTAGTCAGTCGAGGGGGCAGGCGGATGGCTACACCTTC
cdr3_aa: CSASQSRGQADGYTF

v_call: TRBV2
cdr3_length: 14
j_call: TRBJ2-3
d_call: TRBD2
clone_size: NA
cdr3_nt: TGTGCCAGCAGTTCTCGGGGGGGCGTGGATACGCAGTATTTT
cdr3_aa: CASSSRGGVDTQYF

v_call: TRBV29-1
cdr3_length: 12
j_call: TRBJ1-1
d_call: TRBD1
clone_size: NA
cdr3_nt: TGCAGCGTTGGATCACAGGGGCCTGAAGCTTTCTTT
cdr3_aa: CSVGSQGPEAFF

v_call: TRBV11-1
cdr3_length: 13
j_call: TRBJ2-7
d_call: NA
clone_size: NA
cdr3_nt: TGTGCCAGCAGCTTCGACAGGCCCTACGAGCAGTACTTC
cdr3_aa: CASSFDRPYEQYF

v_call: TRBV18
cdr3_length: 14
j_call: TRBJ2-3
d_call: NA
clone_size: NA
cdr3_nt: TGTGCCAGCTCACCTCTCGGGAACACAGATACGCAGTATTTT
cdr3_aa: CASSPLGNTDTQYF

v_call: TRBV20-1
cdr3_length: 12
j_call: TRBJ2-1
d_call: NA
clone_size: NA
cdr3_nt: TGCAGTGCTAGTCCCAGGGCCAATGAGCAGTTCTTC
cdr3_aa: CSASPRANEQFF

v_call: TRBV6-2/TRBV6-3
cdr3_length: 15
j_call: TRBJ2-6
d_call: NA
clone_size: NA
cdr3_nt: TGTGCCAGCAGCACAGGGTCGGGGGGGGCCAACGTCCTGACTTTC
cdr3_aa: CASSTGSGGANVLTF

v_call: TRBV5-6
cdr3_length: 15
j_call: TRBJ2-1
d_call: NA
clone_size: NA
cdr3_nt: TGTGCCAGCAGCTTGTTGAGGGTATTCTACAATGAGCAGTTCTTC
cdr3_aa: CASSLLRVFYNEQFF

v_call: TRBV11-2
cdr3_length: 16
j_call: TRBJ1-3
d_call: NA
clone_size: NA
cdr3_nt: TGTGCCAGCAGCTTAGATCATGGAGGGTTTGGAAACACCATATATTTT
cdr3_aa: CASSLDHGGFGNTIYF

v_call: TRBV2
cdr3_length: 14
j_call: TRBJ1-1
d_call: NA
clone_size: NA
cdr3_nt: TGTGCCAGCCTAAGGACGGAGGCGAACACTGAAGCTTTCTTT
cdr3_aa: CASLRTEANTEAFF

v_call: TRBV24-1
cdr3_length: 13
j_call: TRBJ2-2
d_call: NA
clone_size: NA
cdr3_nt: TGTGCCACCAGAGACTCAGGGACCGGGGAGCTGTTTTTT
cdr3_aa: CATRDSGTGELFF

v_call: TRBV6-6
cdr3_length: 15
j_call: TRBJ1-2
d_call: TRBD1
clone_size: NA
cdr3_nt: TGTGCCAGCAGCCGCGACGACAGGGATCAGGCTGGCTACACCTTC
cdr3_aa: CASSRDDRDQAGYTF

v_call: TRBV25-1
cdr3_length: 18
j_call: TRBJ1-1
d_call: TRBD1
clone_size: NA
cdr3_nt: TGTGCCAGCAGTGTCGCCCTTCGGGGGACAGGGGCTGGCACTGAAGCTTTCTTT
cdr3_aa: CASSVALRGTGAGTEAFF

v_call: TRBV9
cdr3_length: 16
j_call: TRBJ2-7
d_call: NA
clone_size: once
cdr3_nt: TGTGCCAGCAGCGTAGGGGAAGGGCAGGGAATCTACGAGCAGTACTTC
cdr3_aa: CASSVGEGQGIYEQYF

v_call: TRBV15
cdr3_length: 16
j_call: TRBJ1-1
d_call: NA
clone_size: NA
cdr3_nt: TGTGCCACCAGCAGAGTCCGTGGGACACCGAACACTGAAGCTTTCTTT
cdr3_aa: CATSRVRGTPNTEAFF

v_call: TRBV6-5
cdr3_length: 14
j_call: TRBJ1-6
d_call: NA
clone_size: NA
cdr3_nt: TGTGCCAGCAGAACCGGGACAAAAAATTCACCCCTCCACTTT
cdr3_aa: CASRTGTKNSPLHF

v_call: TRBV6-5
cdr3_length: 13
j_call: TRBJ1-2
d_call: NA
clone_size: NA
cdr3_nt: TGTGCCACGTGGCCGACAGAAAACTATGGCTACACCTTC
cdr3_aa: CATWPTENYGYTF

v_call: TRBV6-5
cdr3_length: 14
j_call: TRBJ1-1
d_call: NA
clone_size: once
cdr3_nt: TGTGCCAGCAGTCGAGGGTCCCGGGACACTGAAGCTTTCTTT
cdr3_aa: CASSRGSRDTEAFF

v_call: TRBV11-3
cdr3_length: 13
j_call: TRBJ2-1
d_call: NA
clone_size: NA
cdr3_nt: TGTGCCAGCAGCTCCCGTAGCTACAATGAGCAGTTCTTC
cdr3_aa: CASSSRSYNEQFF

v_call: TRBV6-4
cdr3_length: 16
j_call: TRBJ2-2
d_call: TRBD1
clone_size: few
cdr3_nt: TGTGCCAGCAAGCCGGGACAGAGGGAGAACACCGGGGAGCTGTTTTTT
cdr3_aa: CASKPGQRENTGELFF

v_call: TRBV3-1/TRBV3-2
cdr3_length: 16
j_call: TRBJ2-1
d_call: TRBD2
clone_size: NA
cdr3_nt: TGTGCCAGCAGCCTCCTTGGGGCTAGCGGTCTAAATGAGCAGTTCTTC
cdr3_aa: CASSLLGASGLNEQFF

v_call: TRBV4-3
cdr3_length: 17
j_call: TRBJ2-6
d_call: TRBD2
clone_size: NA
cdr3_nt: TGCGCCAGCAGCCAGAGTAGCGGGGGGGCTGGGGCCAACGTCCTGACTTTC
cdr3_aa: CASSQSSGGAGANVLTF

v_call: TRBV2
cdr3_length: 15
j_call: TRBJ2-7
d_call: TRBD2
clone_size: NA
cdr3_nt: TGTGCCAGCAGCGAACTAGCGGGGGGACCCTACGAGCAGTACTTC
cdr3_aa: CASSELAGGPYEQYF

v_call: TRBV5-1
cdr3_length: 14
j_call: TRBJ2-3
d_call: TRBD1
clone_size: NA
cdr3_nt: TGCGCCAGCAGCTCATGGACAGGCGATGATACGCAGTATTTT
cdr3_aa: CASSSWTGDDTQYF

v_call: TRBV5-1
cdr3_length: 13
j_call: TRBJ1-2
d_call: NA
clone_size: NA
cdr3_nt: TGCGCCAGCAGCAGGGGTGGGGAATATGGCTACACCTTC
cdr3_aa: CASSRGGEYGYTF

v_call: TRBV4-3
cdr3_length: 14
j_call: TRBJ2-7
d_call: NA
clone_size: NA
cdr3_nt: TGCGCCAGCAGCCAAATAACAGGGTCGTACGAGCAGTACTTC
cdr3_aa: CASSQITGSYEQYF

v_call: TRBV4-1
cdr3_length: 16
j_call: TRBJ2-1
d_call: TRBD2
clone_size: NA
cdr3_nt: TGCGCCAGCAGCCCTAGACTAGCGGGGGGGCCTAGTGAGCAGTTCTTC
cdr3_aa: CASSPRLAGGPSEQFF

v_call: TRBV10-3
cdr3_length: 17
j_call: TRBJ2-2
d_call: TRBD2
clone_size: NA
cdr3_nt: TGTGCCATCCGGGGGTCGGTAGCGGGGGCCAACACCGGGGAGCTGTTTTTT
cdr3_aa: CAIRGSVAGANTGELFF

v_call: TRBV19
cdr3_length: 15
j_call: TRBJ1-3
d_call: NA
clone_size: NA
cdr3_nt: TGTGCCAGTAGAAGACAGTTTTTCTCTGGAAACACCATATATTTT
cdr3_aa: CASRRQFFSGNTIYF

v_call: TRBV3-1/TRBV3-2
cdr3_length: 17
j_call: TRBJ1-2
d_call: NA
clone_size: NA
cdr3_nt: TGTGCCAGCAGCCAAGCCGATCACTCTGACAGGTACTATGGCTACACCTTC
cdr3_aa: CASSQADHSDRYYGYTF

v_call: TRBV7-2
cdr3_length: 15
j_call: TRBJ1-2
d_call: TRBD1
clone_size: NA
cdr3_nt: TGTGCCAGCAGCTTATCTTCGGCAGGGGGCTTTGGCTACACCTTC
cdr3_aa: CASSLSSAGGFGYTF

v_call: TRBV11-1
cdr3_length: 13
j_call: TRBJ1-6
d_call: NA
clone_size: NA
cdr3_nt: TGTGCCAGCAGCTTAGAGGAGAATTCACCCCTCCACTTT
cdr3_aa: CASSLEENSPLHF

v_call: TRBV28
cdr3_length: 13
j_call: TRBJ2-3
d_call: NA
clone_size: NA
cdr3_nt: TGTGCCAGCAGCCCGACAGGACCAGATACGCAGTATTTT
cdr3_aa: CASSPTGPDTQYF

v_call: TRBV19
cdr3_length: 16
j_call: TRBJ2-2
d_call: TRBD1
clone_size: NA
cdr3_nt: TGTGCCAGTAGCCGGATGCCGGGACAGGGGTCCGGGGAGCTGTTTTTT
cdr3_aa: CASSRMPGQGSGELFF

v_call: TRBV27
cdr3_length: 14
j_call: TRBJ2-3
d_call: TRBD2
clone_size: NA
cdr3_nt: TGTGCCAGCAGTTCTCTAGCGGGGGGAGATACGCAGTATTTT
cdr3_aa: CASSSLAGGDTQYF

v_call: TRBV5-1
cdr3_length: 14
j_call: TRBJ2-2
d_call: TRBD1
clone_size: NA
cdr3_nt: TGCGCCAGCACCTGGACAGGGGACACCGGGGAGCTGTTTTTT
cdr3_aa: CASTWTGDTGELFF

v_call: TRBV5-4
cdr3_length: 14
j_call: TRBJ1-4
d_call: NA
clone_size: NA
cdr3_nt: TGTGCCAGCTCGCAGGGTTTAACTAATGAAAAACTGTTTTTT
cdr3_aa: CASSQGLTNEKLFF

v_call: TRBV6-2/TRBV6-3
cdr3_length: 15
j_call: TRBJ1-2
d_call: NA
clone_size: few
cdr3_nt: TGTGCCAGCAGCCCCACCGCTGGAGCTAACTATGGCTACACCTTC
cdr3_aa: CASSPTAGANYGYTF

v_call: TRBV11-2
cdr3_length: 13
j_call: TRBJ1-2
d_call: TRBD1
clone_size: once
cdr3_nt: TGTGCCAGCAGCCCGGGACAGGTCTATGGCTACACCTTC
cdr3_aa: CASSPGQVYGYTF

v_call: TRBV7-2
cdr3_length: 14
j_call: TRBJ1-1
d_call: TRBD1
clone_size: NA
cdr3_nt: TGTGCCAGCAGCGTACAGGGGGGAAACACTGAAGCTTTCTTT
cdr3_aa: CASSVQGGNTEAFF

v_call: TRBV5-5
cdr3_length: 15
j_call: TRBJ1-1
d_call: TRBD1
clone_size: NA
cdr3_nt: TGTGCCAGCAGCTTCCGACAGGGCATGAACACTGAAGCTTTCTTT
cdr3_aa: CASSFRQGMNTEAFF

v_call: TRBV5-1
cdr3_length: 13
j_call: TRBJ1-1
d_call: NA
clone_size: NA
cdr3_nt: TGCGCCAGCAAGGACATCGGATGGACTGAAGCTTTCTTT
cdr3_aa: CASKDIGWTEAFF

v_call: TRBV28
cdr3_length: 15
j_call: TRBJ2-2
d_call: NA
clone_size: NA
cdr3_nt: TGTGCCAGCAAACTTAGTTTACGAGGGTCCGGGGAGCTGTTTTTT
cdr3_aa: CASKLSLRGSGELFF

v_call: TRBV6-5
cdr3_length: 15
j_call: TRBJ1-2
d_call: NA
clone_size: NA
cdr3_nt: TGTGCCAGCAGTTACTCGACGTCGGGATGGTATGGCTACACCTTC
cdr3_aa: CASSYSTSGWYGYTF

v_call: TRBV19
cdr3_length: 15
j_call: TRBJ2-4
d_call: TRBD1
clone_size: few
cdr3_nt: TGTGCCAGTAGCAGGGGGATGCTAGCCAAAAACATTCAGTACTTC
cdr3_aa: CASSRGMLAKNIQYF

v_call: TRBV7-9
cdr3_length: 14
j_call: TRBJ2-2
d_call: NA
clone_size: once
cdr3_nt: TGTGCCAGCAGTCGCAATGGTCCGGCCGGGGAGCTGTTTTTT
cdr3_aa: CASSRNGPAGELFF

v_call: TRBV3-1/TRBV3-2
cdr3_length: 13
j_call: TRBJ1-2
d_call: TRBD1
clone_size: NA
cdr3_nt: TGTGCCAGCAGCATAACAGGGGATGGTGGCTACACCTTC
cdr3_aa: CASSITGDGGYTF

v_call: TRBV9
cdr3_length: 14
j_call: TRBJ1-1
d_call: NA
clone_size: NA
cdr3_nt: TGTGCCAGCAGCGTAAAATTAGGGGGTACTGAAGCTTTCTTT
cdr3_aa: CASSVKLGGTEAFF